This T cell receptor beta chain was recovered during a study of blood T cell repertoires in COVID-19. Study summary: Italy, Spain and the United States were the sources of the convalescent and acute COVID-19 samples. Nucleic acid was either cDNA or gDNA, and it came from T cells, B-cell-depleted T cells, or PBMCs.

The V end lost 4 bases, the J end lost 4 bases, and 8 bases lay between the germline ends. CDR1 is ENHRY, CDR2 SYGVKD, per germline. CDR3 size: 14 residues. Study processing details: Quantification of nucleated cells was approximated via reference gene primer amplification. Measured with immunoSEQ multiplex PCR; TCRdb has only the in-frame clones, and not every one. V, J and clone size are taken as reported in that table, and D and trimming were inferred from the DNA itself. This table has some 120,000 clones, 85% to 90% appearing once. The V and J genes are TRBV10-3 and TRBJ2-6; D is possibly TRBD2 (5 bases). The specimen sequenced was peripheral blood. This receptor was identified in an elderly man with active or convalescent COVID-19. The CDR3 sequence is CAISGGSGANVLTF. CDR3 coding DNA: TGTGCCATCAGTGGAGGGTCAGGGGCCAACGTCCTGACTTTC.